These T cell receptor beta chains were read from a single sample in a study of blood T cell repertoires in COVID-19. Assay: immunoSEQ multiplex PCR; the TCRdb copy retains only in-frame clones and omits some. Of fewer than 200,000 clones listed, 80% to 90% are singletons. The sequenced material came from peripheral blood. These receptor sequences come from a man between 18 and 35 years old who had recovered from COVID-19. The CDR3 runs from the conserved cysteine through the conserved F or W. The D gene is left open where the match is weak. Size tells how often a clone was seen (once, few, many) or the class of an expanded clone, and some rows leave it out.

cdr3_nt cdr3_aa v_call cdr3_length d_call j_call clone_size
TGCGCCAGCAGCCAGAGGGAGGGGGGGGTCTATGGCTACACCTTC CASSQREGGVYGYTF TRBV4-3 15 . TRBJ1-2 once
TGTGCCAGCTCACCAAAGGGACAGGGTAACGAGCAGTACTTC CASSPKGQGNEQYF TRBV18 14 TRBD1 TRBJ2-7 .
TGTGCCAGCAGCGGAGAGGGACACTTGAACACCGGGGAGCTGTTTTTT CASSGEGHLNTGELFF TRBV7-3 16 . TRBJ2-2 .
TGTGCCAGCAGCCAATGGCCGGGGGGCACCCTCCACTTT CASSQWPGGTLHF TRBV14 13 . TRBJ1-6 .
TGTGCCAGCAGGGTTCAACAGGGTGGTATGTCCCAGTACTTC CASRVQQGGMSQYF TRBV2 14 . TRBJ2-5 .
TGTGCCAGCAGCTCGCCTCGGACAGGGGCCTACGAGCAGTACTTC CASSSPRTGAYEQYF TRBV7-6 15 TRBD1 TRBJ2-7 .
TGTGCCAGCAGCGTCACTAGCGGAAGCCCCTACGAGCAGTACTTC CASSVTSGSPYEQYF TRBV9 15 TRBD2 TRBJ2-7 .
TGTGCCAGTAGTATAGGGGTAGAAGGGGGAGAGACCCAGTACTTC CASSIGVEGGETQYF TRBV19 15 . TRBJ2-5 .
TGTGCCAGCAGCGAAAGTTTAACAGAGCAGTTCTTC CASSESLTEQFF TRBV12-3/TRBV12-4 12 . TRBJ2-1 .
TGTGCCAGCAGCGTAGCTCGGCTAGCGTTGAACACCGGGGAGCTGTTTTTT CASSVARLALNTGELFF TRBV9 17 . TRBJ2-2 .